The 25 T cell receptor beta chains reported below all come from one sample, sequenced in a study of T cells after yellow fever vaccination. TCRdb re-analysed the 5' RACE reads in MiXCR, keeping a single row per CDR3 protein. Among about 45,000 distinct CDR3 sequences listed, roughly 7% were seen once. The material was CD8+ T cells not binding an NS4B(214-222) dextramer, sorted from PBMCs, obtained 45 days after the yellow fever booster vaccination. These receptor sequences come from a man aged 25 to 40 who received the YFV17D yellow fever vaccine.

This clonotype was seen repeatedly, ten times or more. The chain uses TRBV29-1 and TRBJ2-7; D not resolved. Trimming removed 4 bases from V and 2 bases from J, with 12 bases in between. The CDR3 loop spans 13 amino acids. Germline CDR1 and CDR2: SQVTM and ANQGSEA. DNA of the CDR3: TGCAGCGTTGGAGTTCCACCTACCTACGAGCAGTACTTC. Translation gives CSVGVPPTYEQYF.

This clonotype was seen a few times. The chain joins TRBV7-9 to TRBJ1-5; D unclear. CDR3 length equals 12 residues. V was clipped by 8 bases and J by 6 bases, with 11 bases between them. The germline gives CDR1 SEHNR, CDR2 FQNEAQ (reference sequence). DNA of the CDR3: TGTGCCAGCGCCTTGAACAGTCAGCCCCAGCATTTT. Its translation is CASALNSQPQHF.

The sample holds many counts of this clonotype. The chain has TRBV7-8 and TRBJ1-1, with D uncertain. The germline gives CDR1 SGHVS, CDR2 FQNEAQ. The V end lost 0 bases, the J end lost 4 bases, and 15 bases lay between the germline ends. The CDR3 contains 16 residues. CDR3 sequence reads: CASSLARTAVGTEAFF. The CDR3 nucleotides read TGTGCCAGCAGCTTAGCGCGGACGGCCGTCGGCACTGAAGCTTTCTTT.

This clonotype has at least ten counts. This chain links TRBV29-1 with TRBJ2-7; D is perhaps TRBD1 or TRBD2 (5 bases each). The V and J ends lost 4 bases and 2 bases respectively, with 15 bases between them. This CDR3 has 14 residues. The germline CDR1 and CDR2 sequences are SQVTM and ANQGSEA. CDR3 in amino acids: CSVVPGRSPYEQYF. In nucleotides, the CDR3 is TGCAGCGTTGTTCCGGGACGGTCCCCCTACGAGCAGTACTTC.

This clonotype was detected many times. The J gene is TRBJ2-7, the V gene TRBV29-1; D not resolved. Germline V CDR1 and CDR2: SQVTM, ANQGSEA. This CDR3 has 12 amino acids. Trimming stripped 4 bases from V and 2 bases from J, with 9 bases between. The CDR3 spells CSVANNPYEQYF. The CDR3 region has the DNA TGCAGCGTTGCTAACAACCCCTACGAGCAGTACTTC.

This clonotype was picked up many times. V gene TRBV10-2 combines with J gene TRBJ2-1; 8 bases are a match to TRBD1. CDR3 length: 16 amino acids. V dropped 4 bases and J dropped 5; count of bases not matched to a gene: 10. Germline V gene sequence: CDR1 WSHSY, CDR2 SAAADI. The CDR3 reads CASSVGTGYTNNEQFF. CDR3 DNA sequence: TGCGCCAGCAGTGTAGGGACAGGTTACACAAACAATGAGCAGTTCTTC.

The chain joins TRBV11-2 to TRBJ2-6; 7 bases fit TRBD1. J lost 0 bases, V lost 3 bases, and 8 bases had no gene match. The CDR3 runs to 18 residues. Germline CDR1 SGHAT, CDR2 FQNNGV. The CDR3 DNA reads as TGTGCCAGCAGCTTGTACAGGGGATCCAGCTCTGGGGCCAACGTCCTGACTTTC. Protein product: CASSLYRGSSSGANVLTF.

In this sample, this clonotype turned up a few times. This chain links TRBV29-1 with TRBJ2-7; D unclear. Germline V gives CDR1 SQVTM, CDR2 ANQGSEA. CDR3 length equals 14 residues. Trimming removed 6 bases at V and 7 bases at J, with 22 bases between. The CDR3 nucleotides read TGCAGCGTATCAGATGGGTCGACTCAGTCGGAGCAGTACTTC. This encodes CSVSDGSTQSEQYF.

This clonotype was seen repeatedly, ten times or more. The chain combines TRBV7-9 with TRBJ2-1, with 10 bases identical to TRBD2. Germline V gene lookup returns CDR1 SEHNR and CDR2 FQNEAQ (reference sequence). The ends lost 2 bases at V and 2 bases at J; junction bases unmatched: 9. The CDR3 is 18 residues long. The CDR3 DNA follows: TGTGCCAGCAGCTTACTCATCTCTAGCGGGAGTCCCTACAATGAGCAGTTCTTC. Its protein is CASSLLISSGSPYNEQFF. The full variable domain, with the rest looked up from reference TRBV7-9 and TRBJ2-1, is DTGVSQNPRHKITKRGQNVTFRCDPISEHNRLYWYRQTLGQGPEFLTYFQNEAQLEKSRLLSDRFSAERPKGSFSTLEIQRTEQGDSAMYLCASSLLISSGSPYNEQFFGPGTRLTVL.

Ten or more counts support this clonotype. For the CDR3, the DNA is TGTGCCAGCAGCTTAGGGCCAGGGGGCCTGAACACTGAAGCTTTCTTT. Protein product: CASSLGPGGLNTEAFF. V gene TRBV7-2 combines with J gene TRBJ1-1, with 8 bases identical to TRBD1. The J segment lost 0 bases and the V segment lost 1 base, leaving 4 bases of the junction unmatched. There are 16 residues in the CDR3. Germline assignment: CDR1 SGHTA and CDR2 FQGNSA.

This clonotype has at least ten counts. The chain uses TRBV21-1 and TRBJ2-6; the DNA was not compared with TRBD1, the D call given in the table. TRBV21-1 corresponds to a pseudogene. CDR3 size: 18 residues. In DNA, the CDR3 is TGTGCCAGCAGCCCTCGTGTGGGGGCTAGTTCTGGGGCCAACGTCCTGACTTTC. The encoded protein is CASSPRVGASSGANVLTF.

This clonotype was counted at least ten times. The rearrangement links TRBV20-1 to TRBJ1-5; D perhaps matches TRBD1 (5 bases). Trimming took 3 bases from V and 0 from J, leaving 15 bases between them. CDR3 length: 16 amino acids. Per the germline V gene, CDR1 is DFQATT and CDR2 is SNEGSKA (reference sequence). Here the CDR3 DNA reads TGCAGTGCTAGGGATGGGGCCGGAAATAGCAATCAGCCCCAGCATTTT. It translates to CSARDGAGNSNQPQHF.

This clonotype showed up just a few times. CDR3 amino acids: CASSLPGLMQVGGDVSYEQYF. CDR3 in DNA: TGTGCCAGCAGCCTCCCGGGATTAATGCAAGTCGGGGGGGACGTCTCCTACGAGCAGTACTTC. The rearrangement joins TRBV9 to TRBJ2-7, with 8 bases aligning to TRBD2. This CDR3 contains 21 residues. V trimming: 4 bases; J trimming: 0 bases; junction bases outside the gene matches: 24. Germline V lookup: CDR1 SGDLS, CDR2 YYNGEE.

This clonotype was detected ten times or more. The V call is TRBV7-2, the J call TRBJ2-7; no firm D call. The germline V and J ends were trimmed by 5 bases and 0 bases, with 8 bases remaining between them. This CDR3 has 13 residues. Germline V gene lookup returns CDR1 SGHTA and CDR2 FQGNSA. The CDR3 region is CASSPTRSYEQYF. CDR3 bases: TGTGCCAGCAGCCCGACACGCTCCTACGAGCAGTACTTC.

At least ten counts were recorded for this clonotype. Here the CDR3 reads CASSLDGTTSTDTQYF. The CDR3 nucleotides are TGTGCCAGCAGTTTAGACGGGACAACTAGCACAGATACGCAGTATTTT. The chain uses TRBV27 and TRBJ2-3; weak D call: TRBD1 (6 bases). Trimming stripped 2 bases from V and 0 bases from J, with 12 bases between. CDR1 is MNHEY, CDR2 SMNVEV, per germline (reference sequence). The CDR3 has 16 amino acids.

This clonotype was seen many times. This sequence joins TRBV7-9 and TRBJ2-1; D gene ambiguous. CDR3 length: 14 residues. The V gene lost 1 base and the J gene lost 4 bases, with 8 bases spanning the gap. From germline, CDR1 is SEHNR and CDR2 FQNEAQ (reference sequence). The CDR3, as DNA: TGTGCCAGCAGCTTAGGCGGCCAGTACAATGAGCAGTTCTTC. Protein sequence: CASSLGGQYNEQFF.

This rearrangement joins TRBV3-1 to TRBJ2-7, with D unresolved. Germline CDR1 is LGHDT and CDR2 is YNNKEL (reference sequence). This CDR3 has 15 residues. Trimming removed 0 bases at V and 6 bases at J, with 15 bases between. The CDR3: CASSQDSKRASEQYF. Here the CDR3 DNA reads TGTGCCAGCAGCCAAGATTCAAAACGGGCATCCGAGCAGTACTTC.

This chain links TRBV19 with TRBJ2-7, with D possibly being TRBD1 (6 bases). V lost 6 bases, J lost 0 bases, and 12 bases lay in between. The CDR3 is made up of 14 amino acids. Per germline, CDR1 LNHDA and CDR2 SQIVND (reference sequence). Written as DNA, the CDR3 is TGTGCCAGTAGGCCCCCAGGGGCCTCCTACGAGCAGTACTTC. This gives the protein CASRPPGASYEQYF.

This clonotype was seen many times. The chain uses TRBV7-2 and TRBJ2-7; TRBD2 is a possible D gene (6 bases). The CDR3 loop spans 12 amino acids. CDR1 and CDR2 (germline): SGHTA, FQGNSA. Trimming removed 5 bases from V and 7 bases from J, with 12 bases in between. In DNA form, the CDR3 reads TGTGCCAGCAGCCCGTTTGGGGGGGAGCAGTACTTC. This codes for CASSPFGGEQYF. Supplemented by reference TRBV7-2 and TRBJ2-7, the full variable domain reads GAGVSQSPSNKVTEKGKDVELRCDPISGHTALYWYRQSLGQGLEFLIYFQGNSAPDKSGLPSDRFSAERTGGSVSTLTIQRTQQEDSAVYLCASSPFGGEQYFGPGTRLTVT.

This clonotype was detected only a few times. J is TRBJ2-5 and V is TRBV9; maybe TRBD2 (7 bases). The CDR3 totals 12 residues. The V and J ends lost 0 bases and 13 bases respectively, with 13 bases between them. Germline loops: CDR1 SGDLS, CDR2 YYNGEE. The CDR3 sequence is CASSVEGGGVYF. The CDR3 region has the DNA TGTGCCAGCAGCGTAGAGGGGGGGGGCGTGTACTTC.

This clonotype was picked up many times. J is TRBJ2-3 and V is TRBV5-1, with a weak D call TRBD1 (5 bases). CDR3 length equals 15 residues. Between the trimmed V and J ends, which lost 1 base and 2 bases, there was a span of 11 bases. The germline gives CDR1 SGHRS, CDR2 YFSETQ. The CDR3 region has the DNA TGCGCCAGCAGCTTGTCAGGGCCCCACACAGATACGCAGTATTTT. Its protein product is CASSLSGPHTDTQYF.

As concerns this clonotype: Since a much larger clone is just one base distant, this may be a read error. The chain couples TRBV6-4 to TRBJ1-2; TRBD1 matches at 10 bases. This CDR3 comprises 16 residues. After removal of 6 bases from V and 5 bases from J, the junction contained 12 bases not matched to a gene. Germline assignment: CDR1 MRHNA and CDR2 SNTAGT. For the CDR3, the DNA is TGTGCCAGCAGCGACGAAGCGACAGGGGGCATTTATGGCTACACCTTC. Encoded protein: CASSDEATGGIYGYTF.

This clonotype has ten or more counts. The rearrangement links TRBV20-1 to TRBJ2-1, with D unresolved. The V gene lost 3 bases and the J gene lost 0 bases, with 12 bases spanning the gap. CDR3 length: 15 residues. The germline gives CDR1 DFQATT, CDR2 SNEGSKA (reference sequence). CDR3 sequence reads: CSASNLGSSYNEQFF. In DNA, the CDR3 is TGCAGTGCTAGTAACCTAGGCAGCTCCTACAATGAGCAGTTCTTC.

This chain links TRBV5-1 with TRBJ2-1; D is unclear. The CDR3 is made up of 13 amino acids. The V and J ends lost 2 bases and 6 bases respectively, with 9 bases between them. Germline V gene data show CDR1 as SGHRS and CDR2 as YFSETQ. CDR3 coding DNA: TGCGCCAGCAGCTTCCCTATGAGCAATGAGCAGTTCTTC. It specifies CASSFPMSNEQFF.

This clonotype was counted only a few times. The CDR3 sequence: CASSLGTGRHEQYF. The CDR3 nucleotides are TGTGCCAGCAGCCTCGGGACAGGGAGGCACGAGCAGTACTTC. The rearrangement links TRBV5-4 to TRBJ2-7, with 9 bases fitting TRBD1. V lost 4 bases, J lost 5 bases, and 7 bases stayed unmatched. CDR1 and CDR2 from the germline V gene are SGHNT and YYREEE (reference sequence). The CDR3 spans 14 residues.